Below are 17 T cell receptor beta chains sequenced from a single sample in a study of blood T cell repertoires in COVID-19. This table comes from immunoSEQ multiplex PCR, and its TCRdb copy is limited to in-frame clones, with some not included. This table holds about 170,000 clones, around 89% found once. Sequencing was done on a sample of peripheral blood. Receptors originate from a man aged 55 to 70 with acute or convalescent COVID-19.

The chain is built from TRBV6-4 and TRBJ1-2; 7 bases are shared with TRBD1. CDR1 and CDR2 from the germline V gene are MRHNA and SNTAGT. The CDR3 length is 13 residues. V was pared by 6 bases and J by 6 bases, with 7 bases of the junction left unmatched. This CDR3 reads CASSRGQGDGYTF. CDR3 DNA sequence: TGTGCCAGCAGCCGGGGGCAGGGGGATGGCTACACCTTC.

The chain links TRBV19 to TRBJ2-5; TRBD1 might be the D (6 bases). This CDR3 contains 15 residues. The germline V and J ends were trimmed by 5 bases and 3 bases, with 16 bases remaining between them. Germline V lookup: CDR1 LNHDA, CDR2 SQIVND (reference sequence). For the CDR3, the DNA is TGTGCCAGTAGTGAACGGACAGTTAGAGAAGAGACCCAGTACTTC. As protein: CASSERTVREETQYF.

V and J are TRBV20-1 and TRBJ1-1; D unclear. Trimming removed 3 bases at V and 1 base at J, with 15 bases between. The CDR3 is made up of 15 amino acids. Per germline, CDR1 DFQATT and CDR2 SNEGSKA (reference sequence). CDR3 DNA: TGCAGTGCTAGTGCCCCACTTCCTCGGAACACTGAAGCTTTCTTT. It codes for CSASAPLPRNTEAFF.

CDR3: CASSFQEGEAFF. The CDR3 bases are TGCGCCAGCAGCTTTCAGGAAGGCGAAGCTTTCTTT. V and J are TRBV5-1 and TRBJ1-1; D uncertain. Germline CDR1 SGHRS, CDR2 YFSETQ. The CDR3 covers 12 residues. The V gene lost 2 bases and the J gene lost 8 bases, with 10 bases spanning the gap.

This clone was recorded only once. The chain couples TRBV7-2 to TRBJ1-1, with D tentatively TRBD1 (6 bases). Germline V gene sequence: CDR1 SGHTA, CDR2 FQGNSA. The CDR3 spans 14 residues. V was cut by 10 bases and J by 1 base, with 16 bases left in between. The CDR3 spells CATTVGAWNTEAFF. The CDR3 DNA is TGTGCCACTACGGTGGGGGCGTGGAACACTGAAGCTTTCTTT.

About this clone: Germline and junction disagree at one end, which may indicate a read error. Distinct nucleotide sequences in the sample also encode this CDR3. The chain combines TRBV19 with TRBJ1-6; 8 bases match TRBD1. Germline V gene sequence: CDR1 LNHDA, CDR2 SQIVND (reference sequence). CDR3 length: 14 residues. As DNA, the CDR3 is TGTGCCAGCAGTATCAGGGGGCCGAATTCACCCCTCCACTTT. Its translation is CASSIRGPNSPLHF.

The V gene is TRBV5-1, the J gene TRBJ2-1, with 9 bases identical to TRBD2. After removal of 2 bases from V and 4 bases from J, the junction contained 4 bases not matched to a gene. Germline assignment: CDR1 SGHRS and CDR2 YFSETQ. This CDR3 is 15 amino acids long. The DNA for the CDR3 is TGCGCCAGCAGCTTCCAAGCGGGAGGATACAATGAGCAGTTCTTC. Its protein product is CASSFQAGGYNEQFF.

The gene calls are TRBV5-1 and TRBJ1-6; TRBD1 aligns across 7 bases. The V gene end was trimmed by 4 bases and the J gene end by 5 bases; junction bases not matched to a gene: 9. There are 16 residues in the CDR3. Germline values: CDR1 SGHRS, CDR2 YFSETQ. This CDR3 reads CASSLTGQPDNSPLHF. Here the CDR3 DNA reads TGCGCCAGCAGCCTTACGGGACAGCCGGATAATTCACCCCTCCACTTT.

The rearrangement uses TRBV5-4 and TRBJ2-2; 10 nucleotides match TRBD1. Germline assignment: CDR1 SGHNT and CDR2 YYREEE (reference sequence). V lost 4 bases to trimming and J lost 4 bases; unmatched junction nucleotides: 4. This CDR3 has 15 amino acids. CDR3 protein: CASSTRTGGTGELFF. The CDR3 DNA reads as TGTGCCAGCAGCACTAGGACAGGGGGCACCGGGGAGCTGTTTTTT.

In its sample, this clone was seen a few times. V usage is TRBV9 and J usage is TRBJ1-1, with no clear D. CDR1 is SGDLS and CDR2 is YYNGEE in the germline V gene. The CDR3 loop spans 15 amino acids. V lost 0 bases, J lost 5 bases, and 14 bases lay in between. CDR3 in amino acids: CASSVGRELGTEAFF. Written as DNA, the CDR3 is TGTGCCAGCAGCGTAGGACGGGAACTGGGGACTGAAGCTTTCTTT. The whole variable domain, filled in from reference TRBV9 and TRBJ1-1, reads DSGVTQTPKHLITATGQRVTLRCSPRSGDLSVYWYQQSLDQGLQFLIQYYNGEERAKGNILERFSAQQFPDLHSELNLSSLELGDSALYFCASSVGRELGTEAFFGQGTRLTVV.

This clone was observed a few times. This sequence joins TRBV5-6 and TRBJ2-7; possibly TRBD1 for D (6 bases). The germline CDR1 and CDR2 sequences are SGHDT and YYEEEE. CDR3 length: 13 amino acids. V was clipped by 4 bases and J by 2 bases, with 10 bases between them. The CDR3 spells CASSPGHTYEQYV. The CDR3 DNA reads as TGTGCCAGCAGCCCGGGACATACCTACGAGCAGTACGTC.

The chain employs TRBV27 and TRBJ1-1; a possible D gene is TRBD1 (6 bases). The CDR3 extends over 15 amino acids. V was pared by 2 bases and J by 1 base, with 11 bases between. Per the germline V gene, CDR1 is MNHEY and CDR2 is SMNVEV (reference sequence). The CDR3 reads CASSLGGAGNTEAFF. CDR3 nucleotide sequence: TGTGCCAGCAGTTTAGGGGGGGCTGGGAACACTGAAGCTTTCTTT.

This chain connects TRBV6-5 to TRBJ1-2; 9 bases are shared with TRBD1. The CDR3 runs 15 residues. With 2 bases clipped from V and 6 bases from J, the junction kept 7 bases outside the gene matches. Germline V lookup: CDR1 MNHEY, CDR2 SVGAGI. CDR3 sequence: CASSYGTGLRDGYTF. CDR3 coding DNA: TGTGCCAGCAGTTACGGGACAGGGCTAAGAGATGGCTACACCTTC.

The sample holds one count of this clone. The rearrangement joins TRBV18 to TRBJ2-5, with D tentatively TRBD2 (6 bases). V shed 5 bases and J shed 2 bases, with 9 bases lying between them. Germline assignment: CDR1 KGHSH and CDR2 LQKENI. This CDR3 has 13 residues. This chain's CDR3 is CASSVSGQETQYF. The CDR3 coding sequence is TGTGCCAGCTCAGTTAGCGGACAAGAGACCCAGTACTTC.

The genes are TRBV19 and TRBJ1-2; 7 positions match TRBD1. The CDR3 is made up of 13 amino acids. J gave up 3 bases and V 6 bases, and 4 bases lay outside the gene matches. Germline lookup yields CDR1 LNHDA and CDR2 SQIVND (reference sequence). The CDR3 coding sequence is TGTGCCAGTAGGCTACAGGGGTACTATGGCTACACCTTC. This translates into CASRLQGYYGYTF. The entire variable domain, with the rest obtained from reference TRBV19 and TRBJ1-2, is as follows: DGGITQSPKYLFRKEGQNVTLSCEQNLNHDAMYWYRQDPGQGLRLIYYSQIVNDFQKGDIAEGYSVSREKKESFPLTVTSAQKNPTAFYLCASRLQGYYGYTFGSGTRLTVV.

V is TRBV11-2 and J is TRBJ1-4; 9 bases are a match to TRBD1. The trim removed 4 bases at V and 8 bases at J, leaving 8 bases unmatched. CDR1 and CDR2 from the germline V gene are SGHAT and FQNNGV. This CDR3 contains 15 residues. Here the CDR3 reads CASSYGQGRYEKLFF. The DNA of the CDR3 is TGTGCCAGCAGCTACGGACAGGGGAGATACGAAAAACTGTTTTTT.

The chain recombines TRBV6-2 or TRBV6-3 with TRBJ2-7; 9 nucleotides agree with TRBD1. The V gene's germline CDR1 is MNHEY and CDR2 SVGEGT. V dropped 2 bases and J dropped 3; count of bases not matched to a gene: 11. This CDR3 region has 17 residues. CDR3 region: CASSYDVRTGAYYEQYF. In DNA form, the CDR3 reads TGTGCCAGCAGTTACGACGTTCGGACAGGGGCTTACTACGAGCAGTACTTC.